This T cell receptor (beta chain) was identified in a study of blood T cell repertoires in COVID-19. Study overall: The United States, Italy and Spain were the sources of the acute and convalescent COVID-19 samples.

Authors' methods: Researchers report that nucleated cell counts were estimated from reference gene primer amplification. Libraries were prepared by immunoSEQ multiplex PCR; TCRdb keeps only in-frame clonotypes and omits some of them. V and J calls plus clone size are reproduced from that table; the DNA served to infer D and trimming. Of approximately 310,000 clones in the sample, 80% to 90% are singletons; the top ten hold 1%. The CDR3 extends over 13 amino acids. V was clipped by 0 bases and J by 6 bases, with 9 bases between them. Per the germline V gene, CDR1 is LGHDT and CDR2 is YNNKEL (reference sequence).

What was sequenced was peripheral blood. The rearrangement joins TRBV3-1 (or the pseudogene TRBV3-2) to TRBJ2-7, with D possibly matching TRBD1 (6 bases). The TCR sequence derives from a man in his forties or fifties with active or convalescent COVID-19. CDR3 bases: TGTGCCAGCAGCCAAGATTTCAGGGGCGAGCAGTACTTC. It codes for CASSQDFRGEQYF.